Each of the 26 T cell receptor beta chains below was sequenced from the same sample in a study of shared clonotypes between healthy human individuals. Naivety among CD8 cells was defined by CD45RO negativity and positive CCR7 selection, thereby excluding terminally differentiated effector memory CD45RA+ cells. Assay: immunoSEQ multiplex PCR; the TCRdb copy retains only in-frame clones and omits some. The sample has around 2.1 million clones, just over 90% seen once; the top ten hold more than 1.5%. The sample taken for sequencing was naive CD8+ T cells from PBMCs. The receptors were sampled from a man younger than 35 in good health. Some clones in this sample may be carry-over from other donors' samples.

CDR3 sequence reads: CASSARTSGRYNEQFF. CDR3 DNA sequence: TGTGCCAGCAGCGCCAGGACTAGCGGTCGGTACAATGAGCAGTTCTTC. This chain joins TRBV9 and TRBJ2-1, with 10 bases that match TRBD2. Germline V CDR1 and CDR2: SGDLS, YYNGEE. This CDR3 region has 16 residues. J was trimmed by 4 bases and V by 3 bases; bases with no gene match: 7.

The V and J genes are TRBV5-6 and TRBJ2-1, with TRBD2 as a possible D gene (5 bases). The CDR3 consists of 13 residues. With 1 base removed from V and 7 bases from J, the gap between germline ends came to 9 bases. Germline V lookup: CDR1 SGHDT, CDR2 YYEEEE. The CDR3 nucleotides are TGTGCCAGCAGCTTGCTGACGGGGAATGAGCAGTTCTTC. Translating it yields CASSLLTGNEQFF.

A remark on this clone: Within the sample, other DNA sequences also encode this same CDR3. The CDR3 loop is CASSLLETQYF. In DNA, the CDR3 is TGTGCCAGCAGTTTATTAGAGACCCAGTACTTC. V is TRBV28 and J is TRBJ2-5, with D uncertain. The V gene lost 1 base and the J gene lost 4 bases, with 1 base spanning the gap. CDR1 is MDHEN, CDR2 SYDVKM, per germline. This CDR3 spans 11 amino acids.

As concerns this clone: The sample has other DNA sequences that encode this CDR3 too. This chain uses TRBV19 with TRBJ2-1, with 7 bases identical to TRBD1. This CDR3 is 15 amino acids long. Germline V lookup: CDR1 LNHDA, CDR2 SQIVND (reference sequence). Trimming at V came to 3 bases and at J to 0 bases, leaving 2 bases not matched to a gene. CDR3: CASSIDRDSYNEQFF. CDR3 nucleotide sequence: TGTGCCAGTAGTATTGACAGGGACTCCTACAATGAGCAGTTCTTC.

This sequence joins TRBV7-3 and TRBJ2-1; TRBD2 agrees at 7 bases. Germline CDR1 and CDR2: SGHTA and FQGTGA. V was pared by 5 bases and J by 0 bases, with 7 bases of the junction left unmatched. CDR3 length equals 16 residues. DNA of the CDR3: TGTGCCAGCAGCCCACTGGGGGGGAGCTCCTACAATGAGCAGTTCTTC. Residues: CASSPLGGSSYNEQFF.

J is TRBJ2-3 and V is TRBV11-3; tentatively, D is TRBD1 or TRBD2 (6 bases each). There are 14 residues in the CDR3. Germline V gene data show CDR1 as SGHNT and CDR2 as YENEEA. V lost 5 bases and J 6 bases, leaving 15 bases between the germline ends. The CDR3 protein is CASSPGGGRDTQYF. In DNA form, the CDR3 reads TGTGCCAGCAGCCCAGGTGGGGGGCGGGATACGCAGTATTTT. The full variable domain, its missing parts supplied by reference TRBV11-3 and TRBJ2-3, is EAGVVQSPRYKIIEKKQPVAFWCNPISGHNTLYWYLQNLGQGPELLIRYENEEAVDDSQLPKDRFSAERLKGVDSTLKIQPAELGDSAVYLCASSPGGGRDTQYFGPGTRLTVL.

Comments on this clone: An end of the junction does not agree with germline; a read error may underlie this. Other nucleotide sequences from this sample produce the same CDR3. The J gene is TRBJ1-3, the V gene TRBV29-1, with D tentatively TRBD1 (5 bases). The CDR3 length is 16 residues. CDR1 is SQVTM, CDR2 ANQGSEA, per germline. The CDR3: CSAILGVLPSGNTIYF. As DNA, the CDR3 is TGTAGCGCCATCCTGGGGGTCCTACCTTCTGGAAACACCATATATTTT.

The genes are TRBV28 and TRBJ2-7; the match to TRBD1 covers 11 bases. The length of the CDR3 is 15 residues. Germline CDR1 is MDHEN and CDR2 is SYDVKM. V was clipped by 6 bases and J by 3 bases; unmatched bases: 7. CDR3 region: CASRRTGGPLYEQYF. The CDR3 DNA reads TGTGCCAGCAGACGGACAGGGGGCCCACTCTACGAGCAGTACTTC.

Notes on this clone: Distinct nucleotide sequences in the sample also encode this CDR3. The CDR3 DNA reads TGTGCCATCAGAGGGGACAGGGGCTACGAGCAGTACTTC. Translating gives CAIRGDRGYEQYF. The chain employs TRBV10-3 and TRBJ2-7; 10 bases fit TRBD1. The CDR3 loop spans 13 amino acids. CDR1 and CDR2 from the germline V gene are ENHRY and SYGVKD. The trim removed 6 bases at V and 3 bases at J, leaving 2 bases unmatched.

V usage is TRBV27 and J usage is TRBJ2-7; the D gene is possibly TRBD1 (6 bases). The CDR3 sequence is 13 residues long. Germline loops: CDR1 MNHEY, CDR2 SMNVEV (reference sequence). V lost 10 bases and J lost 3, with 16 bases in between. CDR3 residues: CATSPGVSYEQYF. The DNA for the CDR3 is TGTGCCACTTCGCCAGGGGTCAGCTACGAGCAGTACTTC.

This sequence joins TRBV6-5 and TRBJ2-2; 7 bases align to TRBD2. The CDR3 consists of 14 residues. Trimming cost V 1 base and J 7 bases; bases outside gene matches: 3. The germline CDR1 and CDR2 sequences are MNHEY and SVGAGI. This CDR3 reads CASSYWRELGELFF. The CDR3, as DNA: TGTGCCAGCAGTTACTGGCGGGAGCTCGGGGAGCTGTTTTTT.

The chain joins TRBV27 to TRBJ2-2, with 8 bases matching TRBD2. This CDR3 is 17 amino acids long. Germline-derived CDR1 and CDR2 are MNHEY and SMNVEV (reference sequence). CDR3 loop: CSSSPVGAGGRSGELFF. As DNA, the CDR3 is TGTAGCAGCAGCCCAGTGGGGGCGGGAGGCAGGTCCGGGGAGCTGTTTTTT.

The chain uses TRBV7-9 and TRBJ1-2; D may be TRBD1 (6 bases). The CDR3 contains 14 residues. Germline V CDR1 and CDR2: SEHNR, FQNEAQ (reference sequence). V was clipped by 5 bases and J by 4 bases, with 14 bases between them. This CDR3 is CASSTGQTPYGYTF. The CDR3 DNA reads TGTGCCAGCAGCACGGGACAAACGCCCTATGGCTACACCTTC. Using reference TRBV7-9 and TRBJ1-2 for the parts outside the CDR3, the full variable domain is DTGVSQNPRHKITKRGQNVTFRCDPISEHNRLYWYRQTLGQGPEFLTYFQNEAQLEKSRLLSDRFSAERPKGSFSTLEIQRTEQGDSAMYLCASSTGQTPYGYTFGSGTRLTVV.

This clone was detected only once. At the DNA level, this CDR3 is encoded by other sequences in the same sample as well. V and J are TRBV27 and TRBJ2-6; D perhaps matches TRBD2 (5 bases). The CDR3 consists of 16 residues. The V end was cut by 2 bases, the J end by 2 bases, with 10 bases between. In germline, CDR1 is MNHEY, CDR2 SMNVEV (reference sequence). The CDR3 here is CASSLGSGTGANVLTF. CDR3 nucleotide sequence: TGTGCCAGCAGTTTAGGATCGGGGACTGGGGCCAACGTCCTGACTTTC. The full variable domain, with the rest looked up from reference TRBV27 and TRBJ2-6, is EAQVTQNPRYLITVTGKKLTVTCSQNMNHEYMSWYRQDPGLGLRQIYYSMNVEVTDKGDVPEGYKVSRKEKRNFPLILESPSPNQTSLYFCASSLGSGTGANVLTFGAGSRLTVL.

The chain links TRBV7-9 to TRBJ2-3, with 9 bases aligning to TRBD2. Trimming cost V 2 bases and J 5 bases; bases outside gene matches: 14. The CDR3 contains 18 residues. Germline-derived CDR1 and CDR2 are SEHNR and FQNEAQ (reference sequence). CDR3 in DNA: TGTGCCAGCAGCTTATTGCTTAGTAGCGGGAGTGGGAAAGATACGCAGTATTTT. This gives the protein CASSLLLSSGSGKDTQYF.

This chain uses TRBV2 with TRBJ1-1; 10 bases match TRBD1. V gave up 6 bases and J gave up 2 bases; unmatched junction bases: 3. This CDR3 is built from 14 residues. Germline CDR1 and CDR2: SNHLY and FYNNEI. CDR3 amino acids: CASSGTGVNTEAFF. CDR3 in DNA: TGTGCCAGCAGCGGGACAGGGGTTAACACTGAAGCTTTCTTT.

V and J are TRBV27 and TRBJ1-2, with TRBD1 identical over 7 bases. This CDR3 contains 15 residues. CDR1 MNHEY and CDR2 SMNVEV come from the germline V gene (reference sequence). The V segment lost 6 bases and the J segment 1 base; nucleotides outside the gene matches: 8. The CDR3 DNA follows: TGTGCCAGCAGGATGACAGGGCACTTTAACTATGGCTACACCTTC. Its protein is CASRMTGHFNYGYTF.

This clone was recorded once. Other DNA variants within this sample encode the same CDR3. The CDR3: CASRGSPYEQYF. In DNA, the CDR3 is TGTGCCAGCAGGGGGTCCCCCTACGAGCAGTACTTC. The genes are TRBV2 and TRBJ2-7; unclear D gene. The CDR3 totals 12 residues. V gave up 6 bases and J gave up 2 bases, with 8 bases separating them. CDR1 SNHLY and CDR2 FYNNEI come from the germline V gene.

The rearrangement links TRBV7-3 to TRBJ1-1, with D unclear. V dropped 2 bases and J dropped 2 bases, with 12 bases sitting between them. Per germline, CDR1 SGHTA and CDR2 FQGTGA. The length of the CDR3 is 15 residues. CDR3 nucleotides: TGTGCCAGCAGCTTAGCCGGACTGGCCAACACTGAAGCTTTCTTT. Protein product: CASSLAGLANTEAFF.

This chain connects TRBV4-1 to TRBJ2-2, with 7 bases identical to TRBD1. Germline-derived CDR1 and CDR2 are MGHRA and YSYEKL. With 4 bases clipped from V and 6 bases from J, the junction kept 8 bases outside the gene matches. CDR3 length equals 15 residues. In DNA, the CDR3 is TGCGCCAGCAGCCTGAGACAGGGTCGGGCCGGGGAGCTGTTTTTT. Protein product: CASSLRQGRAGELFF.

The chain recombines TRBV11-2 with TRBJ1-2, with unresolved D. Trimming took 3 bases from V and 0 from J, leaving 11 bases between them. The CDR3 sequence is 15 residues long. Germline CDR1 SGHAT, CDR2 FQNNGV. CDR3 sequence reads: CASSFGVWANYGYTF. For the CDR3, the DNA is TGTGCCAGCAGCTTTGGGGTTTGGGCTAACTATGGCTACACCTTC.

The chain carries TRBV4-1 and TRBJ2-1; D call uncertain. V lost 0 bases to trimming and J lost 3 bases, with 9 bases between them. Germline CDR1 and CDR2: MGHRA and YSYEKL. This CDR3 is built from 15 residues. CDR3 sequence reads: CASSQELVVYNEQFF. The CDR3 DNA follows: TGCGCCAGCAGCCAAGAGCTAGTTGTCTACAATGAGCAGTTCTTC.

The chain couples TRBV30 to TRBJ2-1, with TRBD2 matching 8 bases. V was clipped by 0 bases and J by 8 bases; unmatched bases: 12. This CDR3 is 16 amino acids long. Germline values: CDR1 GTSNPN, CDR2 SVGIG (reference sequence). This CDR3 is CAWSVRSGGPSYEQFF. CDR3 nucleotides: TGTGCCTGGAGTGTACGGTCGGGAGGGCCGTCTTATGAGCAGTTCTTC.

This chain uses TRBV4-1 with TRBJ1-1; D unresolved. Germline lookup yields CDR1 MGHRA and CDR2 YSYEKL. Trimming left V 4 bases short and J 3 bases short, with 9 bases between. The CDR3 sequence is 13 residues long. The CDR3 DNA follows: TGCGCCAGCAGCCCTCTTGCCTACACTGAAGCTTTCTTT. Translation: CASSPLAYTEAFF.

Only a few counts were recorded for this clone. The chain is built from TRBV7-9 and TRBJ2-2; the D is unclear. The V gene lost 5 bases and the J gene lost 0 bases, with 4 bases spanning the gap. This CDR3 spans 13 amino acids. Germline V lookup: CDR1 SEHNR, CDR2 FQNEAQ (reference sequence). CDR3 protein: CASSGPNTGELFF. The CDR3 region has the DNA TGTGCCAGCAGCGGGCCGAACACCGGGGAGCTGTTTTTT.

In this sample, this clone turned up a few times. The gene calls are TRBV27 and TRBJ1-5; no definite D call. The CDR3 sequence is 13 residues long. Trimming removed 3 bases at V and 7 bases at J, with 10 bases between. The V gene's germline CDR1 is MNHEY and CDR2 SMNVEV (reference sequence). For the CDR3, the DNA is TGTGCCAGCAGTTTCTCAGATGTCCAGCCCCAGCATTTT. This translates into CASSFSDVQPQHF.